These 13 T cell receptor beta chains share one sample of origin, sequenced in a study of patients and donors after allogeneic stem cell transplantation. TCRdb reanalysed the RT-PCR reads using MiXCR and keeps one entry per CDR3 protein. Altogether about a million distinct CDR3 sequences are present, more than 15% being singletons, with the ten largest covering 5% to 7.5%. The specimen sequenced was blood, either unsorted or a sorted T cell fraction (not recorded which). These receptors were obtained from a human donor who was either an allogeneic HSCT recipient or a stem cell or donor lymphocyte infusion donor (not recorded which). It is not recorded whose cells these are; they may come from a transplant donor.

This clonotype came up a few times. The chain is built from TRBV20-1 and TRBJ1-4; TRBD1 might be the D (5 bases). Trimming cost V 4 bases and J 13 bases, with 22 bases left between them. There are 14 residues in the CDR3. Germline V gene lookup returns CDR1 DFQATT and CDR2 SNEGSKA (reference sequence). In DNA form, the CDR3 reads TGCAGTGCTAACCCCGGGACGACCAAATCAGGACTGTTTTTT. Translated, it gives CSANPGTTKSGLFF.

The chain carries TRBV12-3 or TRBV12-4 and TRBJ1-2, with D maybe TRBD1 (6 bases). CDR3 length equals 13 residues. Deletions cut 6 bases from V and 2 bases from J, with 10 bases between. CDR3 sequence: CASRSQGNYGYTF. CDR3 in DNA: TGTGCCAGCAGATCACAGGGAAACTATGGCTACACCTTC.

The chain employs TRBV29-1 and TRBJ2-7, with D perhaps being TRBD1 or TRBD2 (6 bases each). The germline V gene encodes CDR1 SQVTM and CDR2 ANQGSEA. Trimming stripped 6 bases from V and 1 base from J, with 16 bases between. CDR3 length: 14 residues. Written as DNA, the CDR3 is TGCAGCGTAGAGGGGGGCCGAGAATCCTACGAGCAGTACTTC. Protein sequence: CSVEGGRESYEQYF.

The chain uses TRBV24-1 and TRBJ2-2, with D perhaps TRBD1 or TRBD2 (6 bases each). CDR1 is KGHDR and CDR2 is SFDVKD in the germline V gene. The V gene lost 0 bases and the J gene lost 6 bases, with 16 bases spanning the gap. The CDR3 length is 17 residues. CDR3 nucleotide sequence: TGTGCCACCAGTGATTTGTCGGGGGCGCATTTTTCCGGGGAGCTGTTTTTT. Translation: CATSDLSGAHFSGELFF.

V gene TRBV20-1 combines with J gene TRBJ2-3; TRBD2 agrees at 13 bases. The J segment lost 3 bases and the V segment lost 6 bases, leaving 6 bases of the junction unmatched. This CDR3 has 15 residues. The germline CDR1 and CDR2 sequences are DFQATT and SNEGSKA (reference sequence). CDR3 region: CSAPTSGGVTDTQYF. The DNA for the CDR3 is TGCAGTGCGCCTACTAGCGGGGGGGTTACAGATACGCAGTATTTT.

The chain joins TRBV6-2 or TRBV6-3 to TRBJ1-1; unclear D gene. With 6 bases removed from V and 5 bases from J, the gap between germline ends came to 10 bases. This CDR3 comprises 12 residues. Germline lookup yields CDR1 MNHEY and CDR2 SVGEGT. Written as DNA, the CDR3 is TGTGCCAGCAGCGGCAGGATAACTGAAGCTTTCTTT. Translating it yields CASSGRITEAFF.

This clonotype was found a few times. The chain employs TRBV20-1 and TRBJ2-3, with 8 bases lining up with TRBD2. V shed 5 bases and J 2 bases; nucleotides not matched to a gene: 12. The germline V gene has CDR1 DFQATT and CDR2 SNEGSKA (reference sequence). CDR3 size: 16 residues. CDR3 loop: CSASLLGGVYTDTQYF. The CDR3 region has the DNA TGCAGTGCTTCCCTTCTCGGGGGGGTTTACACAGATACGCAGTATTTT.

This clonotype was counted a few times. The rearrangement joins TRBV20-1 to TRBJ2-2; 7 bases agree with TRBD2. The V segment lost 4 bases and the J segment 4 bases; nucleotides outside the gene matches: 6. Germline CDR1 DFQATT, CDR2 SNEGSKA (reference sequence). CDR3 length equals 14 residues. The CDR3, as DNA: TGCAGTGCTATTTCCAAGCGGGGCACCGGGGAGCTGTTTTTT. Amino acid sequence: CSAISKRGTGELFF.

V is TRBV6-5 and J is TRBJ1-1; 9 bases line up with TRBD1. This CDR3 region has 14 residues. Germline V gene sequence: CDR1 MNHEY, CDR2 SVGAGI. Trimming at V came to 4 bases and at J to 5 bases, leaving 5 bases not matched to a gene. CDR3 sequence reads: CASSLTGGETEAFF. Here the CDR3 DNA reads TGTGCCAGCAGTTTAACAGGGGGCGAAACTGAAGCTTTCTTT.

This clonotype appeared a few times. J is TRBJ1-5 and V is TRBV29-1; no clear D. The CDR3 length is 12 residues. CDR1 is SQVTM, CDR2 ANQGSEA, per germline. Trimming cost V 6 bases and J 4 bases, with 10 bases left between them. This CDR3 is CSVADENQPQHF. Written as DNA, the CDR3 is TGCAGCGTGGCTGATGAGAATCAGCCCCAGCATTTT.

This clonotype was recorded a few times. The gene calls are TRBV5-1 and TRBJ2-7, with D tentatively TRBD1 or TRBD2 (5 bases each). Germline CDR1 is SGHRS and CDR2 is YFSETQ. V was trimmed by 8 bases and J by 3 bases, leaving 21 bases between them. The CDR3 covers 15 residues. In nucleotides, the CDR3 is TGCGCCAGTTCTCCTGGGCAACCAGGGAGCTACGAGCAGTACTTC. As protein: CASSPGQPGSYEQYF.

The chain links TRBV28 to TRBJ2-2, with D maybe TRBD2 (5 bases). CDR1 is MDHEN and CDR2 is SYDVKM in the germline V gene. V gave up 7 bases and J gave up 8 bases, with 8 bases separating them. CDR3 length: 11 residues. CDR3 DNA sequence: TGTGCCAGCACCCCGGGAGGGGAGCTGTTTTTT. Translating it yields CASTPGGELFF.

In its sample, this clonotype was seen many times. The chain couples TRBV7-8 to TRBJ2-7; D unclear. The CDR3 totals 14 residues. Germline-derived CDR1 and CDR2 are SGHVS and FQNEAQ. The V end lost 3 bases, the J end lost 1 base, and 10 bases lay between the germline ends. Here the CDR3 reads CASSLESTSYEQYF. CDR3 coding DNA: TGTGCCAGCAGCTTGGAGAGTACATCCTACGAGCAGTACTTC. The full variable domain, its missing parts supplied by reference TRBV7-8 and TRBJ2-7, is GAGVSQSPRYKVAKRGQDVALRCDPISGHVSLFWYQQALGQGPEFLTYFQNEAQLDKSGLPSDRFFAERPEGSVSTLKIQRTQQEDSAVYLCASSLESTSYEQYFGPGTRLTVT.